This T cell receptor (beta chain) is from a study of identical twins (dated by TCRdb to about 2016). Some background on the complete study: The study deep-sequenced TCR alpha and beta repertoires from monozygotic twins, unrelated adults of various ages and cord blood to test whether fetal clonotypes persist. Replicate twin experiments were performed at different times using different library preparation protocols to rule out contamination.

The germline V gene gives CDR1 as SGHRS and CDR2 as YFSETQ. V is pared back by 5 bases and J by 4 bases, with 18 bases lying between the germline termini. From the cysteine up to the phenylalanine, the CDR3 has a length of 15 residues. The kept DNA is CDR3 alone, 45 bases in frame from the first base. The library was prepared using 5' RACE. Sequenced using an Illumina HiSeq 2000. A universal primer binding site was introduced by template switching, and a unique molecular identifier was present in the final cDNA, enabling accurate counting of TCR cDNA molecules. First-strand cDNA for TCR alpha and beta chains was synthesized from specific primers in the conserved constant-segment region. To control for contamination, every cDNA library carried two barcodes: a SMART-Mk sample barcode plus Illumina barcodes. TruSeq adapter sequences and Illumina sample barcodes were added in two successive PCR steps. TCR alpha and beta cDNA libraries were sequenced on the Illumina HiSeq platform with custom primers. Processing in the source paper ran as follows. MiGEC processed the raw reads to extract unique molecular identifiers, while MiXCR was used to determine the CDR3 positions. For each individual, recombination models were inferred using an EM algorithm with the repgenHMM and IGoR tools. The analysis of shared clonotypes was done with the tcR package in R, with sharing normalized by the product of cloneset sizes. Out-of-frame nonproductive sequences were analyzed to study raw recombination free of thymic and clonal selection effects. The public reads were quality trimmed at Q25 with fastp and then assembled into clones with MiXCR by TCRdb, keeping productive beta chains. Entries are consolidated by CDR3 protein sequence, retaining the most common genes and DNA. TCRdb assigned the V and J calls; the authors' analysis was not used. This sample is represented by 450,000 or so distinct CDR3 sequences; under 20% of them were singletons. The ten largest clones take up roughly 12% of the sample.

Of note for this clonotype: Its antigen is not yet known. Base qualities are missing; no much larger clone stands one base away.

Every donor was a healthy Caucasian. The study also sequenced three unrelated non-twin adults: a male aged 18 to 30, a male aged 50 to 59 and a female aged 50 to 59. Using Miltenyi CD45RO+ enrichment and human naive T-cell isolation kits, memory (CD45RO+) and naive T cells were isolated from PBMC. Study-wide findings and limitations: Conclusions relied on cross-sectional statistical analysis, since the same donors could not be followed over many years. Fewer insertions were carried by abundant cord blood beta clonotypes, a similar but weaker trend appeared in young adult naive repertoires, and no such trend appeared in memory repertoires. A weaker excess of twin sharing was found in beta out-of-frame sequences because the signal-to-noise ratio was lowered by fewer shared sequences. Zero-insertion analyses could be partly confounded by invariant T cells such as MAIT and iNKT, although diverse VJ usage argued against such confounding for most clonotypes. In monozygotic twins, out-of-frame TCR alpha sharing was systematically underestimated by recombination models, although the models agreed with sharing between unrelated individuals. Out-of-frame TCR alpha sequences shared between twins showed an excess of low generation-probability sequences compared with coincidental sharing between unrelated individuals.

In this chain, TRBV5-1 is recombined with TRBJ1-1, with no D gene named confidently. The TCR comes from a man in his fifties in good health. Sample: naive T cells sorted from blood. The cell subset or site label for this specimen denotes: cells isolated with a human naive T-cell isolation kit. The CDR3 reads as follows: CASRLRLGEGTEAFF. The DNA reads as follows: TGCGCCAGCAGGTTGCGATTGGGAGAGGGCACTGAAGCTTTCTTT.